The clone carrying this T cell receptor (beta chain) was counted at least ten times. Antigen: not known. A library made for alpha chains picked up this beta chain off target, so its size means little. Specified time point: sample taken at primary tumor resection. Whole RNA was taken from tumor, nontumor lung or frozen PBMC; it was then sequenced unsorted. This record belongs to a study of spatial heterogeneity in lung cancer. About the study: The correlation between TCR transcript counts in tumor regions and a T cell module score from matched bulk RNA-seq was strong.

Trimming shortened V by 2 bases and J by 7 bases, and 6 bases separated the two germline ends. Per germline, CDR1 MNHEY and CDR2 SVGEGT. The CDR3 loop spans 13 amino acids. A unique molecular identifier was attached to every TCR cDNA molecule. TCRdb analysed the 5' RACE reads with MiXCR anew, one entry per CDR3 protein. Among roughly 7,000 distinct CDR3 sequences, roughly an eighth were seen once, and the ten largest hold around 9.8%. Study-wide points: The estimated TCR-seq coverage of tumor T cells amounted to approximately 7.3% when looking at alpha chains and more than 11% when looking at beta chains. Tumor mutation counts were tracked by expanded intratumoral alpha and beta TCR counts.

This sequence originates from a male donor with early-stage non-small cell lung cancer. Sample: lung tumor tissue, taken at surgery. The chain carries TRBV6-2 or TRBV6-3 and TRBJ1-6, with no clear D. CDR3 sequence: CASSYPANSPLHF. CDR3 DNA sequence: TGTGCCAGCAGTTACCCTGCGAATTCACCCCTCCACTTT.